One T cell receptor (beta chain) is described in this entry. A read error may produce the germline difference seen at one junction end. These data come from a study of T cell changes during pregnancy in multiple sclerosis. Only in-frame clones appear in the TCRdb table, and some are missing; sequencing was by immunoSEQ multiplex PCR. The data hold about 23,000 clones, with more than 70% observed a single time. The CDR3 is 15 residues long. From germline, CDR1 is SSHAT and CDR2 FNYEAQ (reference sequence). This rearrangement joins TRBV7-7 to TRBJ2-5; D not resolved. This TCR derives from a female donor with multiple sclerosis, enrolled in a pregnancy study. The sequencing used CD8+ T cells from peripheral blood mononuclear cells, collected before pregnancy. Here the CDR3 DNA reads TGTGCTAGCAGCTTAGGCGGAAGCCAACAAGAGACCCAGTACTTC. Protein: CASSLGGSQQETQYF.